The 31 T cell receptor beta chains given below trace back to one sample, sequenced in a study of diagnostic markers for celiac disease. TCRdb reprocessed the reads, keeping one entry per CDR3 protein, no DNA. Its listing shows 1,500 or so distinct CDR3 sequences. Sequencing was carried out using either unsorted cells or a sorted T cell fraction (not recorded which). All receptors derive from a human donor.

This chain uses TRBV2 with TRBJ1-6. CDR1 is SNHLY and CDR2 is FYNNEI in the germline V gene. The CDR3 sequence is 14 residues long. The CDR3 here is CASSDVAGRSPLHF.

By frequency, this clonotype registers medium-sized. The rearrangement uses TRBV19 and TRBJ1-5; TCRdb's assignment of TRBD1 cannot be checked, as there is no DNA. The CDR3 totals 16 residues. Germline V lookup: CDR1 LNHDA, CDR2 SQIVND (reference sequence). The CDR3 reads CASSNEQGYGNQPQHF.

Frequency places this clonotype as medium-sized. The chain combines TRBV9 with TRBJ1-3. CDR3 length equals 15 residues. Germline values: CDR1 SGDLS, CDR2 YYNGEE. This chain's CDR3 is CASSVEGSSGNTIYF.

This chain uses TRBV18 with TRBJ2-1; the TCRdb call, TRBD1, lacks DNA for checking. Germline lookup yields CDR1 KGHSH and CDR2 LQKENI. The CDR3 sequence is 14 residues long. The CDR3 here is CASAGQGPSDEQFF.

This clonotype registers large by frequency. The chain joins TRBV29-1 to TRBJ2-2; checking the TCRdb D call of TRBD1 is not possible without DNA. From germline, CDR1 is SQVTM and CDR2 ANQGSEA. The CDR3 is 14 residues long. This CDR3 reads CSVLTGVDSGELFF.

The chain joins TRBV5-1 to TRBJ2-7; the D call from TCRdb, TRBD1, cannot be confirmed without DNA. Per germline, CDR1 SGHRS and CDR2 YFSETQ. This CDR3 region has 14 residues. The CDR3 sequence is CASSSRQQSYEQYF.

The rearrangement links TRBV5-4 to TRBJ1-2; the TRBD1 assignment by TCRdb is unverifiable without DNA. This CDR3 has 15 amino acids. The germline V gene has CDR1 SGHNT and CDR2 YYREEE (reference sequence). CDR3 in amino acids: CASSQGGQNNYGYTF.

The chain joins TRBV19 to TRBJ2-2. This CDR3 is built from 13 residues. Germline V CDR1 and CDR2: LNHDA, SQIVND (reference sequence). The chain's CDR3 is CASCGVHTGELFF. Looking up the rest from reference TRBV19 and TRBJ2-2 gives the full variable domain: DGGITQSPKYLFRKEGQNVTLSCEQNLNHDAMYWYRQDPGQGLRLIYYSQIVNDFQKGDIAEGYSVSREKKESFPLTVTSAQKNPTAFYLCASCGVHTGELFFGEGSRLTVL.

This clonotype counts as medium-sized (0.01 to 0.1%) by frequency. V usage is TRBV12-3 or TRBV12-4 and J usage is TRBJ2-7; as DNA is missing, the TRBD2 call by TCRdb cannot be tested. The CDR3 runs 15 residues. The CDR3 loop reads CASSILAVGPYEQYF.

The chain couples TRBV29-1 to TRBJ2-1; TCRdb returns TRBD2, unconfirmable since there is no DNA. The germline gives CDR1 SQVTM, CDR2 ANQGSEA. This CDR3 has 16 residues. This chain's CDR3 is CSVDGTSGRYNNEQFF.

This clonotype registers medium-sized by frequency. The J gene is TRBJ1-2, the V gene TRBV11-2. Per germline, CDR1 SGHAT and CDR2 FQNNGV. CDR3 size: 12 residues. The CDR3 protein is CASSLDSYGYTF.

Judged by frequency, this clonotype is medium-sized. The rearrangement links TRBV20-1 to TRBJ1-1. The CDR3 length is 13 residues. CDR1 DFQATT and CDR2 SNEGSKA come from the germline V gene (reference sequence). The CDR3 reads CSARPPGSPEAFF.

This clonotype is identified as medium-sized (0.01 to 0.1%) from frequency. The chain recombines TRBV2 with TRBJ1-4; the TRBD1 assignment by TCRdb is unverifiable without DNA. The CDR3 extends over 14 amino acids. Germline V gene data show CDR1 as SNHLY and CDR2 as FYNNEI. The CDR3 loop reads CASRDTGKGQKLFF.

By frequency, this clonotype registers medium-sized. The rearrangement links TRBV4-3 to TRBJ2-1. This CDR3 region has 14 residues. Germline loops: CDR1 LGHNA, CDR2 YSLEER. CDR3 sequence reads: CASSQGNDYNEQFF.

This chain joins TRBV18 and TRBJ2-7; the D call of TRBD2 rests on TCRdb alone, since no DNA is present to check it. Germline CDR1 reads KGHSH; CDR2 reads LQKENI. This CDR3 spans 20 amino acids. The CDR3 sequence: CASSPRAPGLAGAPTYEQYF. The full variable domain, completed using reference TRBV18 and TRBJ2-7, is NAGVMQNPRHLVRRRGQEARLRCSPMKGHSHVYWYRQLPEEGLKFMVYLQKENIIDESGMPKERFSAEFPKEGPSILRIQQVVRGDSAAYFCASSPRAPGLAGAPTYEQYFGPGTRLTVT.

The rearrangement joins TRBV5-6 to TRBJ2-1; TCRdb selects TRBD2, and the lack of DNA leaves this call unchecked. Germline CDR1 reads SGHDT; CDR2 reads YYEEEE. CDR3 length: 12 amino acids. CDR3 amino acids: CASSSGDNEQFF.

This chain connects TRBV12-3 or TRBV12-4 to TRBJ2-7. This CDR3 spans 12 amino acids. CDR3 residues: CASSKGTEQKYF.

This clonotype counts as medium-sized by frequency. J is TRBJ2-3 and V is TRBV7-3; TCRdb lists TRBD2, though no DNA is available to test this call. Germline CDR1 is SGHTA and CDR2 is FQGTGA. This CDR3 region has 14 residues. The CDR3 protein is CASSLEGSTDTQYF.

This chain links TRBV18 with TRBJ1-6. CDR3 length equals 13 residues. CDR1 and CDR2 (germline): KGHSH, LQKENI. The CDR3 reads CASSPGPNSPLHF.

The chain links TRBV5-1 to TRBJ2-7; TCRdb designates TRBD1, a call that cannot be tested without DNA. The CDR3 loop spans 13 amino acids. In germline, CDR1 is SGHRS, CDR2 YFSETQ. CDR3 sequence reads: CASSDRGSYEQYF. Full variable domain (remainder filled in from reference TRBV5-1 and TRBJ2-7): KAGVTQTPRYLIKTRGQQVTLSCSPISGHRSVSWYQQTPGQGLQFLFEYFSETQRNKGNFPGRFSGRQFSNSRSEMNVSTLELGDSALYLCASSDRGSYEQYFGPGTRLTVT.

This clonotype ranks as large (0.1 to 1%) in terms of frequency. The V call is TRBV7-2, the J call TRBJ1-2; TCRdb gives TRBD1 as the D gene, but with no DNA this cannot be confirmed. This CDR3 is 16 amino acids long. The germline CDR1 and CDR2 sequences are SGHTA and FQGNSA. CDR3 protein: CASSPTGAEANYGYTF.

This clonotype is labeled medium-sized based on frequency. V is TRBV20-1 and J is TRBJ1-1. This CDR3 has 12 amino acids. Germline V gives CDR1 DFQATT, CDR2 SNEGSKA (reference sequence). The CDR3 reads CSADKQHTEAFF.

This clonotype ranks as large (0.1 to 1%) in terms of frequency. The V gene is TRBV2, the J gene TRBJ2-7; lacking DNA, the TRBD1 call made by TCRdb goes unchecked. The germline V gene encodes CDR1 SNHLY and CDR2 FYNNEI. This CDR3 has 16 amino acids. CDR3 in amino acids: CASRDNRGSLSYEQYF.

This chain uses TRBV6-2 or TRBV6-3 with TRBJ1-1; without DNA, the TCRdb call of TRBD1 cannot be checked. The CDR3 consists of 17 residues. Germline CDR1 reads MNHEY; CDR2 reads SVGEGT. This chain's CDR3 is CASTARGTFLGDTEAFF.

Measured by frequency, this clonotype is medium-sized (0.01 to 0.1%). V is TRBV20-1 and J is TRBJ2-3; the TCRdb call, TRBD1, lacks DNA for checking. Germline CDR1 DFQATT, CDR2 SNEGSKA (reference sequence). This CDR3 has 14 residues. CDR3 residues: CSPPPGRDTDTQYF.

V and J are TRBV30 and TRBJ1-1; TCRdb designates TRBD1, a call that cannot be tested without DNA. The length of the CDR3 is 12 residues. In germline, CDR1 is GTSNPN, CDR2 SVGIG (reference sequence). Here the CDR3 reads CAWSSQGREAFF. Based on the CDR3 plus reference TRBV30 and TRBJ1-1, the full variable domain is SQTIHQWPATLVQPVGSPLSLECTVEGTSNPNLYWYRQAAGRGLQLLFYSVGIGQISSEVPQNLSASRPQDRQFILSSKKLLLSDSGFYLCAWSSQGREAFFGQGTRLTVV.

This clonotype is medium-sized (0.01 to 0.1%) by frequency. V is TRBV7-2 and J is TRBJ2-7. The CDR3 loop spans 14 amino acids. Germline V gene sequence: CDR1 SGHTA, CDR2 FQGNSA. CDR3 protein: CASSLRYGEGEQYF.

Measured by frequency, this clonotype is large (0.1 to 1%). This chain connects TRBV12-3 or TRBV12-4 to TRBJ1-1; the D call of TRBD1 rests on TCRdb alone, since no DNA is present to check it. The CDR3 is made up of 16 amino acids. CDR3 residues: CASSPLEGGWSTEAFF.

This clonotype is called large (0.1 to 1%) based on its frequency. This sequence joins TRBV20-1 and TRBJ2-2; no DNA is available, so the TRBD2 call from TCRdb remains unchecked. CDR1 is DFQATT, CDR2 SNEGSKA, per germline (reference sequence). The CDR3 runs to 15 residues. CDR3: CSATGTSLGTGELFF.

This clonotype is deemed medium-sized (0.01 to 0.1%) by its frequency. J is TRBJ2-7 and V is TRBV28; TCRdb's D call, TRBD1, is unchecked because there is no DNA. CDR1 is MDHEN, CDR2 SYDVKM, per germline. This CDR3 has 15 amino acids. The CDR3 sequence: CASSTAKGSPYEQYF.

CDR3 sequence reads: CSAQDGRAPGDTQYF. This chain links TRBV20-1 with TRBJ2-3; TCRdb's D call, TRBD2, is unchecked because there is no DNA. This CDR3 has 15 amino acids. The germline CDR1 and CDR2 sequences are DFQATT and SNEGSKA (reference sequence).